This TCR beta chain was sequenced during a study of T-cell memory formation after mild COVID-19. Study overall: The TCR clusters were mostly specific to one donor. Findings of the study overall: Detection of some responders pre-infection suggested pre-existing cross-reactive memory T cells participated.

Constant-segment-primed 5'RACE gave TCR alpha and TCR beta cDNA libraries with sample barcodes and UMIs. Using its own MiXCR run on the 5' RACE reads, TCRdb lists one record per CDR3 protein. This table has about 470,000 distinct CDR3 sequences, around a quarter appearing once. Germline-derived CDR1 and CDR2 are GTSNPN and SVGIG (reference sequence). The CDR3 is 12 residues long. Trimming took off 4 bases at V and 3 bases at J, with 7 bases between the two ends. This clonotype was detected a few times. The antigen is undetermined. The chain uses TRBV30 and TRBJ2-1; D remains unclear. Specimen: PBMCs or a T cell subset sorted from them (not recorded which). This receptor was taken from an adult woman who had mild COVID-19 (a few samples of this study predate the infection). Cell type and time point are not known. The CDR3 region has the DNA TGTGCCTGGAAGATGGGCTACAATGAGCAGTTCTTC. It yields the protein CAWKMGYNEQFF.